This TCR beta chain was sequenced for a study of cytomegalovirus exposure and HLA in healthy donors. Sequencing was performed with immunoSEQ multiplex PCR; in TCRdb, only in-frame clones are kept and a portion is missing. The sample shows 220,000 or so clones, approximately 80% of them seen only once. As concerns this clone: The sample contains more than one DNA sequence encoding this CDR3.

The CDR3 spans 12 residues. The V end lost 0 bases, the J end lost 7 bases, and 7 bases lay between the germline ends. CDR1 SGHRS and CDR2 YFSETQ come from the germline V gene. The sequence derives from a woman aged 30 to 39 in good health and CMV-seropositive. The genes are TRBV5-1 and TRBJ1-1; D not certain. What was sequenced was PBMCs. CDR3 protein: CASSLGGREAFF. For the CDR3, the DNA is TGCGCCAGCAGCTTGGGAGGGCGTGAAGCTTTCTTT. The full variable domain, its missing parts supplied by reference TRBV5-1 and TRBJ1-1, is KAGVTQTPRYLIKTRGQQVTLSCSPISGHRSVSWYQQTPGQGLQFLFEYFSETQRNKGNFPGRFSGRQFSNSRSEMNVSTLELGDSALYLCASSLGGREAFFGQGTRLTVV.